This TCR beta chain is from a study of T cell changes during pregnancy in multiple sclerosis. Libraries were prepared by immunoSEQ multiplex PCR; TCRdb keeps only in-frame clonotypes and omits some of them. The sample has roughly 39,000 clones; 90% are singletons. The specimen was CD4+ T cells from peripheral blood mononuclear cells, collected in the first trimester of pregnancy. The source is a female donor in good health, enrolled as a control in a pregnancy study.

DNA of the CDR3: TGTGCCAGCAGTGGGGACAGGGGATCGGTGGGCTATGGCTACACCTTC. Its translation: CASSGDRGSVGYGYTF. V gene TRBV4-2 combines with J gene TRBJ1-2, with 10 bases that match TRBD1. The CDR3 covers 16 residues. The germline CDR1 and CDR2 sequences are LGHNA and YNFKEQ. The V gene end was trimmed by 6 bases and the J gene end by 4 bases; junction bases not matched to a gene: 11.